What follows is one TCR beta chain and its context. No antigen is known for it. Per-base quality was not reported, and no clone a single base away is much larger than it. The source of the sample is a study of OX40 agonist ivuxolimab in advanced cancers. Notes on the research overall: Ivuxolimab was a fully human IgG2 agonistic monoclonal antibody targeting the costimulatory receptor OX40 (CD134). Intravenous ivuxolimab was administered to patients every 2 weeks at six dose levels: 0.01, 0.1, 0.3, 1.5, 3 and 10 mg/kg. Among the approximately 50 dose-escalation patients, around 19 had hepatocellular carcinoma, around 15 melanoma, 9 renal cell carcinoma and 9 head and neck cancer. The dose-escalation cohort was over 70% male with a mean age of approximately 60 years, ranging from roughly 20 to 80. Patients were allowed to have had prior anti-PD-1, anti-PD-L1 or anti-CTLA-4 therapy, and around two fifths of the dose-escalation patients had been treated with checkpoint inhibitors. Three dose-escalation patients achieved partial responses, one with hepatocellular carcinoma and two with cutaneous melanoma. The purpose of peripheral TCRbeta sequencing was to test whether ivuxolimab changed TCR sequence diversity and led to clonal T-cell expansion. The paper covers the monotherapy dose-escalation part of the phase I ivuxolimab trial, which included N ≈ 52 patients. The study at large found these results: In partial responders in the 0.1-3.0 mg/kg groups, normalized peripheral clonal expansion was found to be among the lowest, especially among CD8+ T cells. Low levels of normalized T-cell clonal expansion were also shown by some nonresponding patients. After ivuxolimab, more expanded clones were found on average in CD8+ T cells than in CD4+ T cells. At doses of 0.1 to 3.0 mg/kg, clonal expansion of both CD4+ and CD8+ blood T cells was observed from baseline to week 6. The antigen specificity of the clonally expanded peripheral T cells was not determined.

The trial excluded patients who had a history of autoimmune disease or who were on systemic immunosuppression. In every dose cohort, peripheral blood was drawn for TCR sequencing at baseline, cycle 4 day 1, and cycle 7 day 1. The samples were taken from a phase I, first-in-human, multicenter, open-label dose-escalation trial of ivuxolimab. Adults with locally advanced or metastatic melanoma, renal cell carcinoma, hepatocellular carcinoma or head and neck squamous cell carcinoma were enrolled in the trial. Before TCR sequencing, CD4+ T cells and CD8+ T cells from peripheral blood were sorted into separate populations. Genomic DNA was isolated from the sorted cells so that the TCRbeta CDR3 region could be sequenced. The immunoSEQ Assay was used for sequencing of TCRbeta CDR3 regions. TCRdb provides this immuneACCESS table in a form limited to in-frame rearrangements. Some clones are lacking; in checked studies, under half of them reflect an unresolved V gene, and why the rest are absent is not known. In this sample the table shows 25,000 to 30,000 clones, 84% of which occur a single time. In total, the top ten clones hold over 15% of the sample.

V is reduced by 3 bases and J by 1 base, leaving a spacing of 13 bases between them. From a lookup of the germline V gene, CDR1 and CDR2 are KGHSH and LQKENI. Inclusive of the bounding cysteine and phenylalanine, the CDR3 is 15 residues long. The kept DNA is CDR3 alone, 45 bases in frame from the first base. Sequenced material: CD4+ or CD8+ T cells sorted from blood, taken in a trial of the OX40 agonist ivuxolimab. The V gene is TRBV18 and the J gene is TRBJ2-7; the D gene cannot be named for sure. The source is an adult with an advanced solid tumor such as melanoma, head and neck, liver or kidney cancer. The CDR3 region: CASSPPISASYEQYF. The DNA is as follows: TGTGCCAGCTCACCGCCTATCTCGGCTTCCTACGAGCAGTACTTC.